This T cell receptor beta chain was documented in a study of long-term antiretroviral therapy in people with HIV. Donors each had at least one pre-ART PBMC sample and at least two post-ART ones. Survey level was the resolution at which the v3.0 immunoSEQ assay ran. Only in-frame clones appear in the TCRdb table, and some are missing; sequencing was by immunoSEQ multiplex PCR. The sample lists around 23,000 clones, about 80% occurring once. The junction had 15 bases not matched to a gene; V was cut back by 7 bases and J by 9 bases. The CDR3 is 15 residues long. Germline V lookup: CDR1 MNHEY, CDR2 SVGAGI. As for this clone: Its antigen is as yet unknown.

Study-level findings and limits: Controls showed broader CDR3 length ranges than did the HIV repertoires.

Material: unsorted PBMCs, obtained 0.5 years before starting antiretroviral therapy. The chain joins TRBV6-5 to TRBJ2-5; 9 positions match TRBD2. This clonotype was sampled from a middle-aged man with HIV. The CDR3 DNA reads TGTGCCAGCATCCAGCGGCGCGGGCTAGCGGGGTCCCAGTACTTC. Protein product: CASIQRRGLAGSQYF.